The 19 T cell receptor beta chains in this list originate from one sample, sequenced in a study of Ad26.COV2.S vaccination and SARS-CoV-2 variants. Data came from immunoSEQ multiplex PCR; TCRdb stores just in-frame clones and leaves some out. In the table there are 300,000 to 500,000 clones, around nine tenths of which are singletons. Treatment reported: 15 to 20 received Ad26.COV2.S at low or high dose, single or two shots; roughly five received placebo; per-sample allocation not given. Sampling happened 63 days after the first vaccine or placebo injection. The sequences come from peripheral blood, collected in a trial of Ad26.COV2.S vaccine versus placebo. The receptors shown here come from a person aged 18 to 65 who received the Ad26.COV2.S COVID-19 vaccine or a placebo.

The rearrangement uses TRBV5-8 and TRBJ2-5; D not resolved. Trimming took off 1 base at V and 4 bases at J, with 8 bases between the two ends. This CDR3 comprises 13 residues. From germline, CDR1 is SGHTS and CDR2 YDEGEE. The CDR3, as DNA: TGTGCCAGCAGCTTGCGTAGTATAGAGACCCAGTACTTC. Protein product: CASSLRSIETQYF. The entire variable domain, with the rest obtained from reference TRBV5-8 and TRBJ2-5, is as follows: EAGVTQSPTHLIKTRGQQATLRCSPISGHTSVYWYQQALGLGLQFLLWYDEGEERNRGNFPPRFSGRQFPNYSSELNVNALELEDSALYLCASSLRSIETQYFGPGTRLLVL.

This clone occurred a few times. This same CDR3 is encoded by further DNA sequences in the sample. This chain joins TRBV11-2 and TRBJ1-1; D uncertain. The CDR3 contains 13 residues. CDR1 and CDR2 (germline): SGHAT, FQNNGV. Trimming removed 3 bases from V and 0 bases from J, with 5 bases in between. Written as DNA, the CDR3 is TGTGCCAGCAGCTTGGGCCTGAACACTGAAGCTTTCTTT. Its protein product is CASSLGLNTEAFF.

The genes are TRBV7-7 and TRBJ2-2; 13 bases match TRBD2. The ends lost 4 bases at V and 7 bases at J; junction bases unmatched: 6. This CDR3 is 16 amino acids long. Germline loops: CDR1 SSHAT, CDR2 FNYEAQ (reference sequence). The DNA of the CDR3 is TGTGCCAGCAGCTCCTCACTAGCGGGGGGGTTCGGGGAGCTGTTTTTT. It encodes CASSSSLAGGFGELFF.

The rearrangement links TRBV30 to TRBJ2-1; D is uncertain. The CDR3 has 14 amino acids. CDR1 is GTSNPN and CDR2 is SVGIG in the germline V gene (reference sequence). The V end lost 2 bases, the J end lost 0 bases, and 8 bases lay between the germline ends. The CDR3 region is CAWSPTLSYNEQFF. The CDR3, as DNA: TGTGCCTGGAGTCCCACCCTCTCCTACAATGAGCAGTTCTTC.

In regard to this clone: Different DNA sequences within this sample yield the same CDR3. V gene TRBV7-9 combines with J gene TRBJ2-1; D ambiguous. The V gene's germline CDR1 is SEHNR and CDR2 FQNEAQ (reference sequence). V lost 1 base to trimming and J lost 8 bases, with 9 bases between them. This CDR3 has 13 amino acids. Written as DNA, the CDR3 is TGTGCCAGCAGCTTAGTCGTAGGCGATGAGCAGTTCTTC. This sequence encodes CASSLVVGDEQFF.

This rearrangement joins TRBV7-2 to TRBJ2-1, with TRBD2 matching 9 bases. J was trimmed by 8 bases and V by 4 bases; bases with no gene match: 6. This CDR3 contains 14 residues. Germline-derived CDR1 and CDR2 are SGHTA and FQGNSA. DNA of the CDR3: TGTGCCAGCAGCTCGGTGCGGGGGGGCCATGAGCAGTTCTTC. Translated: CASSSVRGGHEQFF.

J is TRBJ2-2 and V is TRBV19; D is uncertain. Germline CDR1 reads LNHDA; CDR2 reads SQIVND (reference sequence). With 1 base removed from V and 10 bases from J, the gap between germline ends came to 16 bases. The length of the CDR3 is 15 residues. CDR3 bases: TGTGCCAGTAGTATAGCCCCGCCCCGCGTGGCGGAGCTGTTTTTT. Translation: CASSIAPPRVAELFF.

Comment on this clone: Other DNA sequences in the sample encode the same CDR3. V gene TRBV12-3 or TRBV12-4 combines with J gene TRBJ1-1; no reliable D call. V was cut by 7 bases and J by 4 bases, with 7 bases left in between. The CDR3 is 11 residues long. CDR3 in amino acids: CASTGGTEAFF. Written as DNA, the CDR3 is TGTGCCAGCACTGGAGGCACTGAAGCTTTCTTT.

V and J are TRBV10-3 and TRBJ1-2; D gene uncertain. This CDR3 comprises 13 residues. Germline loops: CDR1 ENHRY, CDR2 SYGVKD. The V end was cut by 8 bases, the J end by 1 base, with 11 bases between. CDR3 region: CAIPAPVNYGYTF. The CDR3 DNA is TGTGCCATCCCCGCCCCGGTTAACTATGGCTACACCTTC.

The chain joins TRBV7-2 to TRBJ1-1, with a possible D match to TRBD1 (6 bases). Germline V CDR1 and CDR2: SGHTA, FQGNSA. Trimming removed 5 bases at V and 9 bases at J, with 19 bases between. The CDR3 runs to 14 residues. In DNA form, the CDR3 reads TGTGCCAGCAGCCAAGGGGGTAGCGCGGTGAAAGCTTTCTTT. Protein: CASSQGGSAVKAFF.

The V gene is TRBV7-2, the J gene TRBJ1-2; D is unresolved. V was shortened by 1 base and J by 6 bases, with 12 bases between the two germline ends. Germline-derived CDR1 and CDR2 are SGHTA and FQGNSA. The CDR3 totals 14 residues. DNA of the CDR3: TGTGCCAGCAGCTTAGTTGTCCCGGATAATGGCTACACCTTC. Translated, it gives CASSLVVPDNGYTF.

The chain is built from TRBV6-5 and TRBJ1-1; a weak D match, TRBD1 (5 bases). The CDR3 runs 15 residues. Germline V lookup: CDR1 MNHEY, CDR2 SVGAGI. V shed 8 bases and J shed 7 bases, with 23 bases lying between them. The CDR3 loop reads CASYPKERGKSEAFF. In nucleotides, the CDR3 is TGTGCCAGCTATCCAAAGGAGAGGGGAAAGAGTGAAGCTTTCTTT.

J is TRBJ1-2 and V is TRBV29-1; possibly TRBD1 for D (6 bases). From germline, CDR1 is SQVTM and CDR2 ANQGSEA. Trimming cost V 6 bases and J 6 bases, with 20 bases left between them. This CDR3 spans 14 amino acids. Written as DNA, the CDR3 is TGCAGCGTGCCCACAGGGCTGGGTTGGGATGGCTACACCTTC. Amino acids: CSVPTGLGWDGYTF.

This rearrangement joins TRBV4-1 to TRBJ1-4; a weak D match, TRBD1 (6 bases). This CDR3 spans 17 amino acids. Germline lookup yields CDR1 MGHRA and CDR2 YSYEKL. Trimming left V 0 bases short and J 8 bases short, with 19 bases between. The CDR3 nucleotides are TGCGCCAGCAGCCAAGATTTCCCCGGGGGGGCGGGCGAAAAACTGTTTTTT. Its translation: CASSQDFPGGAGEKLFF.

V gene TRBV2 combines with J gene TRBJ1-2; 7 bases are a match to TRBD1. Trimming took 8 bases from V and 0 from J; bases not matched to a gene: 3. The germline V gene has CDR1 SNHLY and CDR2 FYNNEI. The length of the CDR3 is 13 residues. The CDR3, as DNA: TGTGCCAGCGCAGGGACAGCTAACTATGGCTACACCTTC. This sequence encodes CASAGTANYGYTF.

J is TRBJ1-1 and V is TRBV7-6; D possibly corresponds to TRBD1 (5 bases). The CDR3 is 15 residues long. Trimming removed 5 bases from V and 0 bases from J, with 13 bases in between. Germline V gene lookup returns CDR1 SGHVS and CDR2 FNYEAQ. The CDR3 sequence: CASSQGAEMNTEAFF. DNA of the CDR3: TGTGCCAGCAGCCAAGGGGCGGAGATGAACACTGAAGCTTTCTTT.

V is TRBV28 and J is TRBJ1-2, with D maybe TRBD1 (5 bases). This CDR3 is 16 amino acids long. Trimming took 2 bases from V and 1 from J, leaving 14 bases between them. The germline V gene has CDR1 MDHEN and CDR2 SYDVKM. The CDR3: CASSLGGGNYNYGYTF. The CDR3 nucleotides are TGTGCCAGCAGTTTAGGGGGAGGGAACTATAACTATGGCTACACCTTC.

This rearrangement joins TRBV7-8 to TRBJ1-1; no reliable D call. Germline V gene lookup returns CDR1 SGHVS and CDR2 FQNEAQ. The CDR3 is 14 amino acids. Trimming took 1 base from V and 0 from J, leaving 6 bases between them. CDR3 bases: TGTGCCAGCAGCTTAGTTCTCCTGAACACTGAAGCTTTCTTT. Translated, it gives CASSLVLLNTEAFF.

About this clone itself: Other DNA sequences within the sample encode an identical CDR3. The chain couples TRBV5-4 to TRBJ2-3; D is uncertain. Germline loops: CDR1 SGHNT, CDR2 YYREEE (reference sequence). CDR3 size: 12 residues. V was pared by 1 base and J by 3 bases, with 3 bases between. CDR3 sequence (DNA): TGTGCCAGCAGCTTGCGGACAGATACGCAGTATTTT. It is translated as CASSLRTDTQYF.